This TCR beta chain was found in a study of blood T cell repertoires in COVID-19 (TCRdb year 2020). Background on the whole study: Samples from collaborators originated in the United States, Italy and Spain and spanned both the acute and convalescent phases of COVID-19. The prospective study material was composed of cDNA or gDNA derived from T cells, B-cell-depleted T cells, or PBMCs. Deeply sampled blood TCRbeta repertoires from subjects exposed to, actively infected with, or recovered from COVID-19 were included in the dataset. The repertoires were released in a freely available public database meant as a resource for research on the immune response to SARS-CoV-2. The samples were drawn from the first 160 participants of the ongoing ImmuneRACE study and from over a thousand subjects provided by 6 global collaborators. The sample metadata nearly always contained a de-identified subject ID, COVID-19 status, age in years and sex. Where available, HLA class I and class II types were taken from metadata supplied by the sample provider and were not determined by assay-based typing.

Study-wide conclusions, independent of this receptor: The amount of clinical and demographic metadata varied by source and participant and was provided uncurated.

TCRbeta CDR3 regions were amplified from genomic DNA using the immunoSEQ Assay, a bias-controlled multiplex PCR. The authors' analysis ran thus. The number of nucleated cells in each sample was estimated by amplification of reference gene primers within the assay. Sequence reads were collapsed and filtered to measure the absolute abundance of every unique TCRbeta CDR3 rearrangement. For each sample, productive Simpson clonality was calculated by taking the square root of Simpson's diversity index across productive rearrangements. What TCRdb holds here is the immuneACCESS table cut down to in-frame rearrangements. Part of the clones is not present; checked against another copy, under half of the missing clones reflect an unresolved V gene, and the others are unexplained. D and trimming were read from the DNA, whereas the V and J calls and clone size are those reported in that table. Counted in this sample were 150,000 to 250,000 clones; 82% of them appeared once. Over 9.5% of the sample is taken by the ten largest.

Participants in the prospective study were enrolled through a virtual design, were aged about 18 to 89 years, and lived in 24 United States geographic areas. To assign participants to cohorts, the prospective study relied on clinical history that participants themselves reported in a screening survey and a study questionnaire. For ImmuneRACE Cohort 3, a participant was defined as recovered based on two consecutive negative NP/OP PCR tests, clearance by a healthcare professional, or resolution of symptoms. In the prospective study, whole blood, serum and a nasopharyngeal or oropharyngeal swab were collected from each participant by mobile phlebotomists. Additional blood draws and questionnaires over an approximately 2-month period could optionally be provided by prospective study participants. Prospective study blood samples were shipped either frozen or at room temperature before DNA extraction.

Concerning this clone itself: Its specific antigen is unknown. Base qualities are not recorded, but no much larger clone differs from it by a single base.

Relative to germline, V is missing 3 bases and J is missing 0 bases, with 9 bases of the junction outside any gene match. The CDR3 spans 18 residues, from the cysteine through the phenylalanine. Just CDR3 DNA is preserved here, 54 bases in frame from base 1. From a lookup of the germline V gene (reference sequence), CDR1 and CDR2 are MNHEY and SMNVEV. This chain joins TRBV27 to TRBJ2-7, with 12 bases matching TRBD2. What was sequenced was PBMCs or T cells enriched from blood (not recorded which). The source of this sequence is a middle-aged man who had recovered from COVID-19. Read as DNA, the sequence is TGTGCCAGCAGTTTCGGGGGACTAGCGGGTCCGGACTCCTACGAGCAGTACTTC. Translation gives CASSFGGLAGPDSYEQYF.